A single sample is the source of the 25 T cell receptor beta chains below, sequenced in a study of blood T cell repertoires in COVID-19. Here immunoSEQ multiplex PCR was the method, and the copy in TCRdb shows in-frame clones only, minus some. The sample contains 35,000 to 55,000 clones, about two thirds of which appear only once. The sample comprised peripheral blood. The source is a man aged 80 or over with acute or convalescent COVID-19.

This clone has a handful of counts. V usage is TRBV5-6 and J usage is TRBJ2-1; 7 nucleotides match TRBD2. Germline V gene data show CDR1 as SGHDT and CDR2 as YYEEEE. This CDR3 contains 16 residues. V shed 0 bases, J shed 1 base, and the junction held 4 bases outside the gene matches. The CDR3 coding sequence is TGTGCCAGCAGCTTGGCGCCTAGCGGTTCCTACAATGAGCAGTTCTTC. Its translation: CASSLAPSGSYNEQFF.

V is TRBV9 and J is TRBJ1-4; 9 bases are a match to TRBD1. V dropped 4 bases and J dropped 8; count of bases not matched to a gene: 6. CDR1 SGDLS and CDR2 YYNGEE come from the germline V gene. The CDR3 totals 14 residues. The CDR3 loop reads CASSPGQGREKLFF. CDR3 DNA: TGTGCCAGCAGCCCTGGACAGGGGAGAGAAAAACTGTTTTTT.

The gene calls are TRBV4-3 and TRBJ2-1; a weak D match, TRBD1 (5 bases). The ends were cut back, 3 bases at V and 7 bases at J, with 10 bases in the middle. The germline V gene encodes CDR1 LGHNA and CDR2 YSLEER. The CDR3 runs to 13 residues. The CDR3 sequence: CASSQGPGNEQFF. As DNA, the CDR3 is TGCGCCAGCAGCCAGGGGCCGGGTAATGAGCAGTTCTTC.

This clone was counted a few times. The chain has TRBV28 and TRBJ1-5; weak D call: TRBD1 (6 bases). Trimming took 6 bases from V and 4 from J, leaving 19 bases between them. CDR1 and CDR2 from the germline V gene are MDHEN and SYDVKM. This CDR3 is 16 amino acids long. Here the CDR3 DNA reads TGTGCCAGCAGCTTACCTCAGGGGTATGAAAATCAGCCCCAGCATTTT. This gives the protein CASSLPQGYENQPQHF.

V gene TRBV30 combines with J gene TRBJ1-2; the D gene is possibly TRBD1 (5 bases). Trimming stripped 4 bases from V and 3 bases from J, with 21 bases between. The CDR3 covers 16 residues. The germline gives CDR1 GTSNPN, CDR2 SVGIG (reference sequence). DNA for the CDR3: TGTGCCTGGAACCTGATGTCGCGGACACGCCACTATGGCTACACCTTC. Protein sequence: CAWNLMSRTRHYGYTF.

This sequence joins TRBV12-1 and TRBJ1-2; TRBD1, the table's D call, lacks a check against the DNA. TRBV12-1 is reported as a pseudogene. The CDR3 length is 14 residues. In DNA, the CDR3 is TGTGCCAGCAGCGTTTACAGGGTGGGCTATGGCTACACCTTC. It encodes CASSVYRVGYGYTF.

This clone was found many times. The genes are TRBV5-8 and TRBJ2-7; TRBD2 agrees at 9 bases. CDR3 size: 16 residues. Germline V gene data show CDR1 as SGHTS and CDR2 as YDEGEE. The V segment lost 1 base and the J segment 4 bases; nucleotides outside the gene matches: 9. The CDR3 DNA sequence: TGTGCCAGCAGCTTGAGACCCGGACTAGCGCAGTACGAGCAGTACTTC. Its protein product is CASSLRPGLAQYEQYF.

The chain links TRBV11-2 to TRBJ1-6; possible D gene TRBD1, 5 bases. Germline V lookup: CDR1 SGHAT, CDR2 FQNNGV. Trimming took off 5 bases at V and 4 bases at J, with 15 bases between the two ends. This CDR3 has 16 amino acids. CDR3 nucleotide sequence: TGTGCCAGCAGCCACCCTATCGGGGGATATAATTCACCCCTCCACTTT. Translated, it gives CASSHPIGGYNSPLHF.

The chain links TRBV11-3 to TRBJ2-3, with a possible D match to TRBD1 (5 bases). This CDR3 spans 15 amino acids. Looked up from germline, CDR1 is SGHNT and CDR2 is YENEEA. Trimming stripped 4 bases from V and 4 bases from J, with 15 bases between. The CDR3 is CASSSRDSLADTQYF. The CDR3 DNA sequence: TGTGCCAGCAGCTCTCGCGACAGCCTAGCAGATACGCAGTATTTT.

The CDR3 is CASSLEGTSGSQAGELFF. CDR3 coding DNA: TGTGCCAGCAGCTTGGAAGGGACTAGCGGGAGTCAGGCCGGGGAGCTGTTTTTT. The rearrangement links TRBV5-8 to TRBJ2-2; 14 nucleotides line up with TRBD2. The CDR3 contains 18 residues. With 0 bases clipped from V and 6 bases from J, the junction kept 7 bases outside the gene matches. Germline V lookup: CDR1 SGHTS, CDR2 YDEGEE.

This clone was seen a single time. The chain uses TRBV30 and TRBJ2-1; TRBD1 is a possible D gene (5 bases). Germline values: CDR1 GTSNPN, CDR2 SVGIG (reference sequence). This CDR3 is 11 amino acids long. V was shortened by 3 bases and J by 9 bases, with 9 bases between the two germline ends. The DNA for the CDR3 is TGTGCCTGGAGGGGGCCCGGTGAGCAGTTCTTC. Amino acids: CAWRGPGEQFF. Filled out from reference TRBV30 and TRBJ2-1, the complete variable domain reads SQTIHQWPATLVQPVGSPLSLECTVEGTSNPNLYWYRQAAGRGLQLLFYSVGIGQISSEVPQNLSASRPQDRQFILSSKKLLLSDSGFYLCAWRGPGEQFFGPGTRLTVL.

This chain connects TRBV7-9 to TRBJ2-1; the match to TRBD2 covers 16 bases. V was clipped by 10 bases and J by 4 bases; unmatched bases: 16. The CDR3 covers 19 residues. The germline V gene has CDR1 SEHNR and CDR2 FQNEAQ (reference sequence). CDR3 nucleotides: TGTGCCACCACGGGAGGGACTAGCGGGAGGGGTGTGGGGTACAATGAGCAGTTCTTC. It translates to CATTGGTSGRGVGYNEQFF.

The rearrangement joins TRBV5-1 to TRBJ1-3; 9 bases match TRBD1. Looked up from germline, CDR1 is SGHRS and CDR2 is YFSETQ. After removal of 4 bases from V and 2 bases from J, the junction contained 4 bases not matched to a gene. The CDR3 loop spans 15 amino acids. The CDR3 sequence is CASSHRGPTGNTIYF. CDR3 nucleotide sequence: TGCGCCAGCAGCCACAGGGGGCCCACTGGAAACACCATATATTTT.

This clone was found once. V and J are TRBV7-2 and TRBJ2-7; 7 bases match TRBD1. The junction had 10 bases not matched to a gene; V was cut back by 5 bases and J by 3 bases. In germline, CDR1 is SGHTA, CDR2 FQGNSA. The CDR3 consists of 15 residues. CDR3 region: CASSLDRTIVYEQYF. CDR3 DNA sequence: TGTGCCAGCAGCCTGGACAGGACGATCGTCTACGAGCAGTACTTC.

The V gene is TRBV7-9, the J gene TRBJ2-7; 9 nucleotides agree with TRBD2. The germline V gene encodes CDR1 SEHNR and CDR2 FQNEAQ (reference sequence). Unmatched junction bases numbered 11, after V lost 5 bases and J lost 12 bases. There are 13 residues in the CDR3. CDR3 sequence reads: CASSAGGQGGRYF. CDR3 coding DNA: TGTGCCAGCAGCGCGGGGGGGCAGGGGGGGCGGTACTTC.

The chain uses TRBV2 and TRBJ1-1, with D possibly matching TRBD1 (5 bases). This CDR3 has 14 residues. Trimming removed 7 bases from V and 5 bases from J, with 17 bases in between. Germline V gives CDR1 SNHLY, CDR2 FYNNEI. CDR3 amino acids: CASNSQGGGTEAFF. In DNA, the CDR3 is TGTGCCAGCAATTCCCAGGGAGGAGGGACTGAAGCTTTCTTT.

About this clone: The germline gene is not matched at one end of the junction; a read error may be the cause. CDR3 DNA sequence: TGTGCCAGCAGCTCTGGGACTAGCTCCCACGAGCAGTACTTC. The encoded protein is CASSSGTSSHEQYF. This sequence joins TRBV7-3 and TRBJ2-7; 9 nucleotides line up with TRBD2. The germline V gene has CDR1 SGHTA and CDR2 FQGTGA. CDR3 length: 14 residues.

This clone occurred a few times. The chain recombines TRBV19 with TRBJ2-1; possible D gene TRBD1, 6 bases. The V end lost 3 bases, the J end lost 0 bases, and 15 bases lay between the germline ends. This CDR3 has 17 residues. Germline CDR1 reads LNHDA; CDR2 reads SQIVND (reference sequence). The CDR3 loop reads CASSIIGTTSSYNEQFF. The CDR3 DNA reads TGTGCCAGTAGTATTATAGGGACAACAAGCTCCTACAATGAGCAGTTCTTC.

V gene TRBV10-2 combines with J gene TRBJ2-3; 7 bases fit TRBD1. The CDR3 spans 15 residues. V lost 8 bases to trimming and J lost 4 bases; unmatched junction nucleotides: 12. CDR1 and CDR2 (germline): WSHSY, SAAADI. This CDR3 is CASSRTGDLADTQYF. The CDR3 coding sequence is TGCGCCAGCTCGAGAACAGGGGATTTAGCAGATACGCAGTATTTT.

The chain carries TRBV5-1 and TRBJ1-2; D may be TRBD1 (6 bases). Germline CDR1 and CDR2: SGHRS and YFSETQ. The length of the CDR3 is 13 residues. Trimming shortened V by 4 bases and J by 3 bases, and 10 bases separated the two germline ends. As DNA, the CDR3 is TGCGCCAGCAGCGAGGGGGTTGACTATGGCTACACCTTC. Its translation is CASSEGVDYGYTF.

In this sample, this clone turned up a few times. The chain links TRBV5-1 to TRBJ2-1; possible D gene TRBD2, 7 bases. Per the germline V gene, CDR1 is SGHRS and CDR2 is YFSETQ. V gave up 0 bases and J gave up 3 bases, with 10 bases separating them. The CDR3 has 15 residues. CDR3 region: CASSLVGGRYNEQFF. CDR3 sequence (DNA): TGCGCCAGCAGCTTGGTGGGGGGGCGCTACAATGAGCAGTTCTTC.

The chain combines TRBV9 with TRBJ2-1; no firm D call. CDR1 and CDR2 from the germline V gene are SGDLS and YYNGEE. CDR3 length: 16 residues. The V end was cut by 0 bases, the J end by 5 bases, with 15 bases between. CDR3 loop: CASSVALAEQNNEQFF. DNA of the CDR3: TGTGCCAGCAGCGTAGCTCTGGCGGAACAAAACAATGAGCAGTTCTTC.

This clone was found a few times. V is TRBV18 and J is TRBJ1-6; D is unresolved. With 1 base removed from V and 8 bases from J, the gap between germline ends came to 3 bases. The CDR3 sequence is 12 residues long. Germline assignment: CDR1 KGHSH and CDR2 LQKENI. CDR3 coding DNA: TGTGCCAGCTCACCACGAGATTCACCCCTCCACTTT. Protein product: CASSPRDSPLHF.

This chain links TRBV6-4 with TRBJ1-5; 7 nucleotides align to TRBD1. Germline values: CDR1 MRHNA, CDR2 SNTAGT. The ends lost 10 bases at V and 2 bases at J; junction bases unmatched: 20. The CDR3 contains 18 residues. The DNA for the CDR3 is TGTGCCACCATATTTGACCGGGACAGATTTTTGGGCAATCAGCCCCAGCATTTT. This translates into CATIFDRDRFLGNQPQHF.

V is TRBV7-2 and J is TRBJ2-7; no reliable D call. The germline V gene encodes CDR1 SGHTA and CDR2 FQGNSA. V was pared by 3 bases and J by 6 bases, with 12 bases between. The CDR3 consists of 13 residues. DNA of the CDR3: TGTGCCAGCAGCTTGAGGTGGTCTGGCGAGCAGTACTTC. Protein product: CASSLRWSGEQYF.